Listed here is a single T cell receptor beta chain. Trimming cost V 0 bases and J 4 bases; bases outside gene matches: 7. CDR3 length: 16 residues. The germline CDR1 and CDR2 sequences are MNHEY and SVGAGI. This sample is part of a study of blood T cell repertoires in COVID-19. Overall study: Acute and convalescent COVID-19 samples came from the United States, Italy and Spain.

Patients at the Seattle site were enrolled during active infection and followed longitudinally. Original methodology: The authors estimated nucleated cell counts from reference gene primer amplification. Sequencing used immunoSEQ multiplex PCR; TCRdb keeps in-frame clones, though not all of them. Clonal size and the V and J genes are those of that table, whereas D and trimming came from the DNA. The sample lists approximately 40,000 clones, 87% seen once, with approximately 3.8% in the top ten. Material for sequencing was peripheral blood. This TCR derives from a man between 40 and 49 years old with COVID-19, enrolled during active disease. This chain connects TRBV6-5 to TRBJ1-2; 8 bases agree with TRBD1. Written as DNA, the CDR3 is TGTGCCAGCAGTTACTCTTCAGGGGGCCTAACCTATGGCTACACCTTC. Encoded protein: CASSYSSGGLTYGYTF.